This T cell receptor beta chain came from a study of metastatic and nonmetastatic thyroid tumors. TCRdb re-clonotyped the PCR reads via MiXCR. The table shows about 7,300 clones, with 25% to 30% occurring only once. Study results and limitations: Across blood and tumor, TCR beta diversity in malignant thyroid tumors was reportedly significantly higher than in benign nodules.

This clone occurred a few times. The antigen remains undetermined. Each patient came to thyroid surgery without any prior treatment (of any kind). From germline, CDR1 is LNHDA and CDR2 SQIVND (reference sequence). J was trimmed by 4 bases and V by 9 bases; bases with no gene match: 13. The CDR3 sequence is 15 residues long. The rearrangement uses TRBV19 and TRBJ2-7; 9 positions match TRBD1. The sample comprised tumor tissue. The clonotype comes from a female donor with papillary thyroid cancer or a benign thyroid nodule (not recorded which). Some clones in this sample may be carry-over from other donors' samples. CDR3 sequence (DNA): TGTGCCAGCTCCCCGGCCGGGACAGGGCAATACGAGCAGTACTTC. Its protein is CASSPAGTGQYEQYF.